The present TCR beta chain was sequenced within a study of response to subunit inactivated influenza vaccine. Only a few counts were recorded for this clonotype. Its specificity is unknown. Germline CDR1 is DFQATT and CDR2 is SNEGSKA (reference sequence). CDR3 size: 15 residues. The trim removed 1 base at V and 8 bases at J, leaving 10 bases unmatched. Study-wide results and limits: Authors suggested each seasonal influenza vaccination recruits few new T cells.

Each CDR3 protein gets one entry after TCRdb re-called the RT-PCR reads with MiXCR. The sample contains around 250,000 distinct CDR3 sequences, over 9% of which appear only once. This receptor was identified in a man between 50 and 59 years old who received an inactivated influenza vaccine. This rearrangement joins TRBV20-1 to TRBJ2-5; TRBD2 aligns across 10 bases. The sequenced sample was non-naive T cells sorted from PBMCs, obtained 14 days before vaccination. In DNA form, the CDR3 reads TGCAGTGCTAGAGGGGGCCGGCTAGCGGGAGTCACCCAGTACTTC. Protein sequence: CSARGGRLAGVTQYF.